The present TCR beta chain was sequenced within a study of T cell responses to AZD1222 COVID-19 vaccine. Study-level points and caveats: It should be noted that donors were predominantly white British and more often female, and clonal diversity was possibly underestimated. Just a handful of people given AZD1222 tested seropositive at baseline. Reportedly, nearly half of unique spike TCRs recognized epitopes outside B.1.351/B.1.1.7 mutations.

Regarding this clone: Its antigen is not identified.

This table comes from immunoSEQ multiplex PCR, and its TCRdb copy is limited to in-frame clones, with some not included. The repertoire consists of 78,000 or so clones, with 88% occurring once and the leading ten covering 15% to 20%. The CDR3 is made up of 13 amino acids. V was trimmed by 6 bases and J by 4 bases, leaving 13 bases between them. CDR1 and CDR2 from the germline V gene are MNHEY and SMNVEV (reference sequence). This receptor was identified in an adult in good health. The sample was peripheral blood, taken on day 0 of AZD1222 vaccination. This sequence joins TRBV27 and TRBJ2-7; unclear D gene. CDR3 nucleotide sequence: TGTGCCAGCAGCTATTCGTTGCGGTACGAGCAGTACTTC. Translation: CASSYSLRYEQYF.